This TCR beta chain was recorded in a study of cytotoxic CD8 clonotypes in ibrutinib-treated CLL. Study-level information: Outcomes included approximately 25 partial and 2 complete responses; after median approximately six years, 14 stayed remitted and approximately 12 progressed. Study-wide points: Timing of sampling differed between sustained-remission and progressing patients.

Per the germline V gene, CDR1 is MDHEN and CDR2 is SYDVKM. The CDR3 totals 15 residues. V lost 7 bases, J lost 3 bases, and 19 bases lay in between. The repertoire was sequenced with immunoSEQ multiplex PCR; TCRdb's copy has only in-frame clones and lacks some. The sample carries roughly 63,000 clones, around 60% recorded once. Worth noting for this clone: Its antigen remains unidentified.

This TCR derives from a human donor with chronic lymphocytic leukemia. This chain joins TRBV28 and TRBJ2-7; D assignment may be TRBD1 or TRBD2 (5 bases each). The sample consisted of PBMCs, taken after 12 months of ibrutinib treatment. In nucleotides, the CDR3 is TGTGCCAGCACCCCGGGACCGGGGAACCGCTACGAGCAGTACGTC. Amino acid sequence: CASTPGPGNRYEQYV.